This TCR beta chain was identified during a study of blood T cells in healthy people across ages (dated by TCRdb to between 2014 and 2017). A note on the overall study: Template switching captured roughly one uniquely barcoded TCR beta cDNA molecule per two T cells in model experiments. The study measured age-related changes in TCR beta repertoire diversity using deep sequencing normalized with unique cDNA molecular identifiers. The donors were split into four age groups: young (average 16 years), middle-aged (39), aged (approximately 60) and long-lived (roughly 80). To avoid experimental bias, donors of different ages were spread randomly across the sequencing lanes. Using the same blood draw, the study looked at two additional independent replicas of 1 million unique cDNA reads for two donors, one aged 18 to 30 and the other aged 80 or older.

The CDR3 runs 13 amino acids, cysteine and phenylalanine included. The kept DNA is CDR3 alone, 39 bases in frame from the first base. CDR1 is given as KGHSH and CDR2 as LQKENI, both from the germline V gene. What the authors observed across the whole study: Estimates of total diversity based on one million sequenced T cells were regarded as lower bounds and as underestimates. As age increased, observed TCR beta diversity per million T cells dropped in a roughly linear way, and a significant reduction was already evident by age 40. Bulk unsorted PBMC profiling prevented conclusive comparison of naive and antigen-experienced compartments. Compared with the aged group, the long-lived group had more naive CD4+ T cells, fewer expanded clones and increased TCR diversity, a pattern suggesting age selection. The percentage of naive T cells measured by flow cytometry correlated strongly with observed TCR beta diversity. The CMV infection status of donors was not known, potentially confounding age-related changes in expanded clonotypes.

A remark on this clonotype: Its specific antigen is unknown. Base qualities were left out, and no much larger clone turns up one base away.

The 39 donors, aged roughly 6 to 95 years, were systemically healthy Caucasian individuals from Russia. Each donor gave 8 to 10 milliliters of peripheral blood, drawn into EDTA-treated Vacutainer tubes. Ficoll-Paque density-gradient centrifugation was used to isolate PBMCs, with at least 6.5 million obtained per sample. Total RNA was extracted from PBMCs with Trizol reagent, with at least 6 micrograms obtained per sample. Naive CD45RAhigh/CD27high T cell percentages were measured by flow cytometry on a PBMC aliquot from every donor. Library creation used 5' RACE. The run used an Illumina HiSeq 2500. The second PCR ran for roughly 6 to 11 cycles and used a J-beta primer mix along with a sample-barcoded 5' primer. Each TCR beta cDNA molecule received a unique molecular identifier from a template-switch 5' adaptor carrying 12 random nucleotides. Each sample yielded at least 2.5 million CDR3-containing paired-end reads. First-strand cDNA was synthesized from all RNA with the Mint cDNA synthesis kit, primed by a TRBC-specific oligonucleotide. Following uracil-DNA glycosylase treatment, a first 18-cycle PCR with universal primers M1SS and BC2_uni_R was performed on all cDNA. Per the original workflow: Normalization of each sample was performed by random selection of 1 million high-quality reads, each carrying a distinct molecular identifier. Reads with shared molecular identifiers were discarded instead of being binned into consensus sequences. MiTCR, run with a Q25 quality threshold and the strictest error-elimination algorithm, handled CDR3 identification, clonotype clustering and error correction. A nonparametric unseen species model with Euler transformation was used to estimate lower-bound total TCR beta diversity. TCRdb passed the public sequencing reads through fastp at Q25 and MiXCR, retaining productive beta sequences. Rows with a matching CDR3 protein are joined into one entry that keeps the most common DNA and genes. For this entry, the V and J calls and clone size follow TCRdb and not the study's own pipeline. The sample contains about 1.8 million distinct CDR3 sequences, around 48% of them found a single time. In total, the top ten clones hold roughly 2% of the sample.

The sequence links TRBV18 to TRBJ2-4; no D gene is confidently identified. Near its end, the DNA agrees better with TRBJ2-7, so the J call may be wrong. The sequence came from a woman aged 40 to 49 in good health. The sample taken for sequencing was blood. The CDR3 protein sequence reads: CASSPPLTYEQYF. In nucleotide form, the sequence is TGTGCCAGCTCACCACCGTTGACCTACGAGCAGTACTTC.